This paragraph reports one T cell receptor (beta chain). These data are taken from a study of blood T cell repertoires in COVID-19. Those enrolled, adults aged about 18 to 89 years, came from fewer than 25 US areas. There are 15 residues in the CDR3. V trimming: 5 bases; J trimming: 0 bases; junction bases outside the gene matches: 3. Germline V CDR1 and CDR2: LNHDA, SQIVND (reference sequence). Per the study methods: Reference gene primers were amplified, and this amplification served to estimate nucleated cell counts. Profiled with immunoSEQ multiplex PCR; TCRdb holds only in-frame clones, not every one. The V and J calls and clone size are taken from that table; D and trimming were inferred from the DNA. The data contain 300,000 to 400,000 clones, 85% of them singletons.

The TCR was taken from a woman in her thirties who had been exposed to COVID-19. Source material: PBMCs or T cells enriched from blood (not recorded which). This chain connects TRBV19 to TRBJ2-7, with 11 bases lining up with TRBD2. CDR3 region: CASSVAGGFSYEQYF. The CDR3 bases are TGTGCCAGTAGTGTAGCGGGGGGGTTCTCCTACGAGCAGTACTTC.